A single sample gave rise to the 18 T cell receptor beta chains below, sequenced in a study of CXCR3-negative and CXCR3-positive naive CD8 T cells. What these receptors recognize is not known. With UMI labels, 5' RACE was used to prepare the TRB cDNA libraries. For each CDR3 protein, TCRdb gives one entry from its re-call of the 5' RACE reads, without DNA. This sample's table reports some 64,000 distinct CDR3 sequences. The study, taken as a whole, reports: More hydrophobic TRB CDR3s were found in CXCR3-positive naive cells than in CXCR3-negative naive cells.

Input material: naive CXCR3+ CD8+ T cells from blood. The subset: CD45RO-CCR7+CD27+CD95- naive CD8+ T cells expressing CXCR3 (TNR3+). The source of these receptors is a human donor in good health. Some clones in this sample may be carry-over from other donors' samples.

This chain uses TRBV20-1 with TRBJ2-3; the TRBD2 assignment by TCRdb is unverifiable without DNA. The germline V gene encodes CDR1 DFQATT and CDR2 SNEGSKA (reference sequence). This CDR3 is built from 15 residues. CDR3 amino acids: CSAPPSGGFVDTQYF.

The chain joins TRBV19 to TRBJ1-5. CDR1 LNHDA and CDR2 SQIVND come from the germline V gene (reference sequence). The CDR3 totals 15 residues. CDR3 in amino acids: CASSMGQQFNQPQHF. Based on the CDR3 plus reference TRBV19 and TRBJ1-5, the full variable domain is DGGITQSPKYLFRKEGQNVTLSCEQNLNHDAMYWYRQDPGQGLRLIYYSQIVNDFQKGDIAEGYSVSREKKESFPLTVTSAQKNPTAFYLCASSMGQQFNQPQHFGDGTRLSIL.

The rearrangement uses TRBV11-2 and TRBJ2-7. The CDR3 length is 12 residues. CDR1 and CDR2 from the germline V gene are SGHAT and FQNNGV. This chain's CDR3 is CASSFTFYEQYF.

The CDR3 sequence: CASRSPGGTDTQYF. The chain links TRBV7-9 to TRBJ2-3; TCRdb's D call of TRBD1 is untestable without DNA. The CDR3 loop spans 14 amino acids. Per germline, CDR1 SEHNR and CDR2 FQNEAQ (reference sequence). The whole variable domain, filled in from reference TRBV7-9 and TRBJ2-3, reads DTGVSQNPRHKITKRGQNVTFRCDPISEHNRLYWYRQTLGQGPEFLTYFQNEAQLEKSRLLSDRFSAERPKGSFSTLEIQRTEQGDSAMYLCASRSPGGTDTQYFGPGTRLTVL.

This sequence joins TRBV18 and TRBJ2-7. This CDR3 spans 11 amino acids. Germline V gene sequence: CDR1 KGHSH, CDR2 LQKENI. CDR3 in amino acids: CASSTNREQYF. The full variable domain, completed using reference TRBV18 and TRBJ2-7, is NAGVMQNPRHLVRRRGQEARLRCSPMKGHSHVYWYRQLPEEGLKFMVYLQKENIIDESGMPKERFSAEFPKEGPSILRIQQVVRGDSAAYFCASSTNREQYFGPGTRLTVT.

The chain recombines TRBV7-9 with TRBJ2-7; without DNA, the TCRdb call of TRBD1 cannot be checked. The germline V gene encodes CDR1 SEHNR and CDR2 FQNEAQ (reference sequence). The CDR3 runs 14 residues. CDR3 amino acids: CASGAGTNVDEQYF.

The chain recombines TRBV6-2 or TRBV6-3 with TRBJ2-3; checking the TCRdb D call of TRBD2 is not possible without DNA. The CDR3 is 15 amino acids. The germline CDR1 and CDR2 sequences are MNHEY and SVGEGT. The CDR3 spells CASSPLASWTDTQYF.

The chain couples TRBV6-4 to TRBJ2-3; the TCRdb call, TRBD2, lacks DNA for checking. Germline V lookup: CDR1 MRHNA, CDR2 SNTAGT. This CDR3 contains 15 residues. The CDR3 loop reads CASRRDYLGTDTQYF.

V is TRBV29-1 and J is TRBJ2-1; TCRdb's D call, TRBD1, is unchecked because there is no DNA. CDR1 is SQVTM and CDR2 is ANQGSEA in the germline V gene. CDR3 length: 14 residues. The CDR3 here is CSPIGQGEYNEQFF.

The chain recombines TRBV7-2 with TRBJ2-7; checking the TCRdb D call of TRBD2 is not possible without DNA. Germline CDR1 and CDR2: SGHTA and FQGNSA. This CDR3 contains 13 residues. The CDR3 reads CASLGQNSYEQYF.

The chain links TRBV29-1 to TRBJ2-7; TCRdb's D call of TRBD1 is untestable without DNA. The CDR3 has 16 residues. The V gene's germline CDR1 is SQVTM and CDR2 ANQGSEA. CDR3 residues: CSVVGGGRQGFYEQYF.

The V call is TRBV27, the J call TRBJ2-7; as DNA is missing, the TRBD2 call by TCRdb cannot be tested. Per germline, CDR1 MNHEY and CDR2 SMNVEV (reference sequence). The CDR3 has 14 amino acids. The CDR3 loop reads CASSSNSQGHEQYF.

The rearrangement links TRBV29-1 to TRBJ2-7; the TRBD1 assignment by TCRdb is unverifiable without DNA. There are 13 residues in the CDR3. Germline CDR1 and CDR2: SQVTM and ANQGSEA. The CDR3: CSVEVQGAYEQYF.

The chain's CDR3 is CASSKAGSDNSYEQYF. V and J are TRBV21-1 and TRBJ2-7; TCRdb picks TRBD1, but there is no DNA to check that call. TRBV21-1 is flagged as a pseudogene. The CDR3 contains 16 residues.

The chain employs TRBV28 and TRBJ2-3; TCRdb's D call, TRBD2, is unchecked because there is no DNA. The CDR3 extends over 17 amino acids. The germline gives CDR1 MDHEN, CDR2 SYDVKM. The CDR3 reads CASRPTGRVLGTDTQYF.

The chain uses TRBV4-1 and TRBJ1-1; no DNA is available, so the TRBD1 call from TCRdb remains unchecked. CDR1 MGHRA and CDR2 YSYEKL come from the germline V gene. This CDR3 is built from 16 residues. The CDR3 is CASSQDGGGANTEAFF.

CDR3 in amino acids: CASSQGAGQPQHF. The V and J genes are TRBV6-6 and TRBJ1-5; TCRdb's D gene call, TRBD1, goes unchecked for lack of DNA. CDR1 MNHNY and CDR2 SVGAGI come from the germline V gene (reference sequence). The length of the CDR3 is 13 residues.

The rearrangement links TRBV6-4 to TRBJ2-7. The length of the CDR3 is 11 residues. Per germline, CDR1 MRHNA and CDR2 SNTAGT. CDR3 region: CARMPLKEQYF.